This TCR beta chain was sequenced for a study of T cells in severe cutaneous drug reactions. Libraries were made by iRepertoire multiplex PCR with TCR subtype-specific primers for bulk and single-cell sequencing. Using the multiplex PCR reads, TCRdb records one entry per CDR3 protein without DNA. This table lists approximately 7,600 distinct CDR3 sequences. CDR1 and CDR2 from the germline V gene are LGHDT and YNNKEL (reference sequence). The CDR3 covers 14 residues. The patients sequenced had a carbamazepine-induced Stevens-Johnson syndrome or toxic epidermal necrolysis reaction. The sequence derives from a human donor with a severe cutaneous adverse drug reaction. Sequenced sample: cells from a skin blister. The gene calls are TRBV3-1 and TRBJ2-7. This CDR3 is CASSQADKTYEQYF.